Detailed here is one T cell receptor (beta chain). Antigen: not known. Germline V gene sequence: CDR1 SGDLS, CDR2 YYNGEE. The CDR3 sequence is 19 residues long. V dropped 4 bases and J dropped 6; count of bases not matched to a gene: 14. These data belong to a study of shared clonotypes between healthy human individuals. At the level of the study: The cohort comprised a couple of women and a few men. Their ages spanned 18 to 49 years. Study observations and caveats: Memory subsets generally showed smaller estimated richness than naive subsets did.

Researchers partitioned CD4+ cells into CD45RA+ naive and CD45RA-negative memory subsets. In the original processing: Filtering differed, since immunoSEQ gave only junction sequences and no quality scores. Method: immunoSEQ multiplex PCR; TCRdb's copy keeps in-frame clones and lacks some. The V and J calls and clone size are taken from that table; D and trimming were inferred from the DNA. The data contain over 2 million clones, about 90% of them singletons. The specimen was naive CD4+ T cells from PBMCs. Regarding subset: CD45RA+ positively selected. The chain carries TRBV9 and TRBJ2-2, with 14 bases that match TRBD2. The TCR originated in a man aged 18 to 30 in good health. Some clones in this sample may be carry-over from other donors' samples. The DNA of the CDR3 is TGTGCCAGCAGCCCGCCGGGACTAGCGGGAGCCGGGGGGCCCGGGGAGCTGTTTTTT. Its translation: CASSPPGLAGAGGPGELFF.